This TCR beta chain was observed in a study of cytomegalovirus exposure and HLA in healthy donors. About this clone itself: The antigen is not known.

13 Jbeta primers and 60 Vbeta primers were used for the PCR. TCRdb's copy holds only in-frame clones and misses some; the assay was immunoSEQ multiplex PCR. The table shows 95,000 to 150,000 clones, with around three quarters occurring only once. Germline values: CDR1 SGHTA, CDR2 FQGNSA. J lost 10 bases, V lost 2 bases, and 6 bases had no gene match. CDR3 length: 15 residues. Study observations and caveats: In a later analysis, V- and J-gene trimming of beta chains associated with a DCLRE1C missense variant, replicated independently. TCR beta sequences reportedly predicted most subjects' HLA-A and HLA-B alleles accurately.

This chain links TRBV7-2 with TRBJ1-6, with 9 bases that match TRBD1. The sequencing input was PBMCs. This clonotype was obtained from a man aged 40-49 years in good health and CMV-seronegative. The CDR3 nucleotides are TGTGCCAGCAGCTTACAACAGGGGGCGACATCACCCCTCCACTTT. It translates to CASSLQQGATSPLHF. Looking up the rest from reference TRBV7-2 and TRBJ1-6 gives the full variable domain: GAGVSQSPSNKVTEKGKDVELRCDPISGHTALYWYRQSLGQGLEFLIYFQGNSAPDKSGLPSDRFSAERTGGSVSTLTIQRTQQEDSAVYLCASSLQQGATSPLHFGNGTRLTVT.